This T cell receptor (beta chain) appears in the sequencing data of a study of cytomegalovirus exposure and HLA in healthy donors. General observations from the study: Earlier analysis looked at TCR beta V segments, and most were productive about 90% or about 30% of the time. Later, an analysis showed that TCR beta chains associated with HLA were more clonally expanded than others that were equally common. In a later analysis, productive TCRs from donors in an Asian-associated ancestry cluster reportedly carried fewer N-insertions than the cohort mean.

V lost 3 bases to trimming and J lost 1 base, with 13 bases between them. CDR1 is MDHEN, CDR2 SYDVKM, per germline. CDR3 length equals 16 residues. As to this clone: Its target is unknown.

A multiplex PCR was run with 60 Vbeta primers and 13 Jbeta primers. TCRdb keeps only in-frame clones here, not all; method: immunoSEQ multiplex PCR. The sample shows 170,000 or so clones, around 70% of them seen only once. The origin of this receptor is a male donor in good health and CMV-seronegative. The chain links TRBV28 to TRBJ1-5; D gene ambiguous. Sequencing used PBMCs. The CDR3 loop reads CASSFAGRESNQPQHF. The CDR3, as DNA: TGTGCCAGCAGTTTCGCAGGTCGGGAGAGCAATCAGCCCCAGCATTTT. The whole variable domain, filled in from reference TRBV28 and TRBJ1-5, reads DVKVTQSSRYLVKRTGEKVFLECVQDMDHENMFWYRQDPGLGLRLIYFSYDVKMKEKGDIPEGYSVSREKKERFSLILESASTNQTSMYLCASSFAGRESNQPQHFGDGTRLSIL.